What follows are 11 T cell receptor beta chains derived from one specimen sequenced in a study of PD-1 blockade in classical Hodgkin lymphoma. The method was immunoSEQ multiplex PCR; TCRdb's version includes in-frame clones alone and lacks a portion of them. The sample contains more than 85,000 clones, 92% of which appear only once. No patient escaped relapse after autologous stem cell transplantation, and brentuximab vedotin exposure varied. The sample in question was peripheral blood mononuclear cells (PBMCs), obtained before the second cycle of nivolumab. The receptors here all came from a human donor with classical Hodgkin lymphoma.

The chain joins TRBV5-1 to TRBJ1-2; the D gene is possibly TRBD1 (5 bases). This CDR3 region has 15 residues. Germline CDR1 and CDR2: SGHRS and YFSETQ. V lost 1 base to trimming and J lost 1 base, with 11 bases between them. CDR3 bases: TGCGCCAGCAGCTTGCGGGGGGGAAGTAACTATGGCTACACCTTC. Translation gives CASSLRGGSNYGYTF.

V and J are TRBV2 and TRBJ2-7; 7 bases match TRBD1. The CDR3 is 15 residues long. The germline gives CDR1 SNHLY, CDR2 FYNNEI. V lost 2 bases and J lost 7; bases outside the gene matches: 11. CDR3 protein: CASSENRGVLGEQYF. The CDR3 coding sequence is TGTGCCAGCAGTGAAAACAGGGGAGTATTGGGGGAGCAGTACTTC.

The CDR3 sequence is CASSQRLSSYEQYF. Here the CDR3 DNA reads TGCGCCAGCAGCCAAAGGCTATCCTCCTACGAGCAGTACTTC. J is TRBJ2-7 and V is TRBV4-1, with D unclear. This CDR3 spans 14 amino acids. Germline V gene data show CDR1 as MGHRA and CDR2 as YSYEKL. Deletions cut 2 bases from V and 0 bases from J, with 8 bases between.

The rearrangement joins TRBV5-5 to TRBJ2-7; 12 positions agree with TRBD2. This CDR3 has 15 amino acids. The trim removed 3 bases at V and 2 bases at J, leaving 3 bases unmatched. The germline V gene encodes CDR1 SGHKS and CDR2 YYEKEE (reference sequence). The CDR3 bases are TGTGCCAGCAGCTGGGGACTAGCGGGTACCTACGAGCAGTACTTC. Its protein is CASSWGLAGTYEQYF.

This sequence joins TRBV6-1 and TRBJ2-5; D remains unclear. The germline CDR1 and CDR2 sequences are MNHNS and SASEGT. V shed 8 bases and J shed 1 base, with 2 bases lying between them. CDR3 length: 10 residues. The CDR3 sequence: CASAQETQYF. The CDR3 bases are TGTGCCAGCGCCCAAGAGACCCAGTACTTC.

The gene calls are TRBV30 and TRBJ1-2; TRBD1 might be the D (5 bases). CDR3 length: 16 amino acids. The germline gives CDR1 GTSNPN, CDR2 SVGIG (reference sequence). V gave up 0 bases and J gave up 7 bases, with 21 bases separating them. The CDR3 DNA follows: TGTGCCTGGAGTGTAGCTCCCAGGGTGTTGAGTCCTGGCTACACCTTC. This encodes CAWSVAPRVLSPGYTF. The full variable domain, in which reference TRBV30 and TRBJ1-2 provide the parts outside the CDR3, is SQTIHQWPATLVQPVGSPLSLECTVEGTSNPNLYWYRQAAGRGLQLLFYSVGIGQISSEVPQNLSASRPQDRQFILSSKKLLLSDSGFYLCAWSVAPRVLSPGYTFGSGTRLTVV.

This clone was detected a few times. The V gene is TRBV2, the J gene TRBJ2-7; D is possibly TRBD2 (6 bases). V dropped 11 bases and J dropped 5 bases, with 19 bases sitting between them. Germline CDR1 and CDR2: SNHLY and FYNNEI. The CDR3 covers 13 residues. The CDR3 DNA reads TGTGCCGGTTCAGTCGGGGGTAGGAACGAGCAGTACTTC. Protein: CAGSVGGRNEQYF. The full variable domain, in which reference TRBV2 and TRBJ2-7 provide the parts outside the CDR3, is EPEVTQTPSHQVTQMGQEVILRCVPISNHLYFYWYRQILGQKVEFLVSFYNNEISEKSEIFDDQFSVERPDGSNFTLKIRSTKLEDSAMYFCAGSVGGRNEQYFGPGTRLTVT.

The chain joins TRBV7-2 to TRBJ1-4, with a tentative D call TRBD1 (5 bases). CDR3 size: 14 residues. The germline CDR1 and CDR2 sequences are SGHTA and FQGNSA. V was trimmed by 5 bases and J by 14 bases, leaving 21 bases between them. The CDR3 spells CASSPNRPRETLFF. As DNA, the CDR3 is TGTGCCAGCAGCCCAAACAGGCCCAGGGAGACTCTGTTTTTT. The full variable domain, completed using reference TRBV7-2 and TRBJ1-4, is GAGVSQSPSNKVTEKGKDVELRCDPISGHTALYWYRQSLGQGLEFLIYFQGNSAPDKSGLPSDRFSAERTGGSVSTLTIQRTQQEDSAVYLCASSPNRPRETLFFGSGTQLSVL.

The chain has TRBV6-5 and TRBJ1-3; 9 nucleotides match TRBD1. With 8 bases clipped from V and 4 bases from J, the junction kept 9 bases outside the gene matches. The CDR3 runs 15 residues. Germline CDR1 reads MNHEY; CDR2 reads SVGAGI. The CDR3 sequence: CASRRSQGAGNTIYF. DNA for the CDR3: TGTGCCAGCCGAAGGTCACAGGGGGCCGGAAACACCATATATTTT.

V and J are TRBV2 and TRBJ1-2; possibly TRBD1 for D (5 bases). The ends were cut back, 6 bases at V and 2 bases at J, with 13 bases in the middle. This CDR3 has 14 residues. Looked up from germline, CDR1 is SNHLY and CDR2 is FYNNEI. CDR3 DNA sequence: TGTGCCAGCAGCTCGGGACGGCCAAACTATGGCTACACCTTC. Translating gives CASSSGRPNYGYTF.

The chain uses TRBV5-6 and TRBJ1-2; D not certain. This CDR3 comprises 13 residues. Germline V gene data show CDR1 as SGHDT and CDR2 as YYEEEE. V dropped 3 bases and J dropped 2 bases, with 8 bases sitting between them. The CDR3 coding sequence is TGTGCCAGCAGCTCCGGACCGAACTATGGCTACACCTTC. Translating gives CASSSGPNYGYTF. Using reference TRBV5-6 and TRBJ1-2 for the parts outside the CDR3, the full variable domain is DAGVTQSPTHLIKTRGQQVTLRCSPKSGHDTVSWYQQALGQGPQFIFQYYEEEERQRGNFPDRFSGHQFPNYSSELNVNALLLGDSALYLCASSSGPNYGYTFGSGTRLTVV.